The 29 T cell receptor beta chains given below trace back to one sample, sequenced in a study of blood T cell repertoires in COVID-19. Assay: immunoSEQ multiplex PCR; the TCRdb copy retains only in-frame clones and omits some. The sample shows 95,000 to 150,000 clones, 80% to 90% of them seen only once. The sequencing input was peripheral blood. These TCRs come from a woman in her forties or fifties with active or convalescent COVID-19.

This chain connects TRBV28 to TRBJ1-5, with 8 bases identical to TRBD1. Germline V gene lookup returns CDR1 MDHEN and CDR2 SYDVKM. The CDR3 totals 14 residues. V lost 5 bases to trimming and J lost 4 bases; unmatched junction nucleotides: 4. The CDR3 sequence is CASSPGTGNQPQHF. The CDR3 bases are TGTGCCAGCAGTCCCGGGACAGGTAATCAGCCCCAGCATTTT.

This clone was counted a few times. This sequence joins TRBV5-1 and TRBJ2-7; 12 positions match TRBD2. CDR1 and CDR2 from the germline V gene are SGHRS and YFSETQ. The J segment lost 2 bases and the V segment lost 0 bases, leaving 6 bases of the junction unmatched. The CDR3 is 17 amino acids. The CDR3 loop reads CASSLEPSGRGPYEQYF. CDR3 nucleotide sequence: TGCGCCAGCAGCTTGGAACCTAGCGGGAGGGGTCCCTACGAGCAGTACTTC.

The rearrangement joins TRBV3-1 (or the pseudogene TRBV3-2) to TRBJ2-1; 9 bases are a match to TRBD2. CDR1 and CDR2 from the germline V gene are LGHDT and YNNKEL (reference sequence). Trimming took 6 bases from V and 4 from J; bases not matched to a gene: 7. CDR3 length equals 15 residues. CDR3 DNA: TGTGCCAGCAGTCCTCGACTAGCGGTATACAATGAGCAGTTCTTC. Protein sequence: CASSPRLAVYNEQFF.

The V and J genes are TRBV28 and TRBJ2-7, with 9 bases lining up with TRBD2. The CDR3 covers 15 residues. Germline V lookup: CDR1 MDHEN, CDR2 SYDVKM. Trimming removed 1 base from V and 6 bases from J; junction bases left unmatched: 7. The CDR3 spells CASSLFGGRASEQYF. CDR3 nucleotide sequence: TGTGCCAGCAGTTTATTCGGCGGGAGGGCCTCCGAGCAGTACTTC.

This chain's CDR3 is CAWSRNDRTHLMNTEAFF. CDR3 sequence (DNA): TGTGCCTGGAGTCGAAACGACAGGACTCACCTAATGAACACTGAAGCTTTCTTT. The gene calls are TRBV30 and TRBJ1-1; D perhaps matches TRBD1 (6 bases). The CDR3 loop spans 18 amino acids. The germline V gene has CDR1 GTSNPN and CDR2 SVGIG (reference sequence). V was cut by 2 bases and J by 0 bases, with 22 bases left in between.

The chain carries TRBV18 and TRBJ2-5; weak D call: TRBD2 (6 bases). The CDR3 contains 14 residues. From germline, CDR1 is KGHSH and CDR2 LQKENI. Trimming shortened V by 3 bases and J by 2 bases, and 10 bases separated the two germline ends. Written as DNA, the CDR3 is TGTGCCAGCTCACCGGGACTGGGACAAGAGACCCAGTACTTC. Protein product: CASSPGLGQETQYF.

The chain uses TRBV6-2 or TRBV6-3 and TRBJ2-3, with D tentatively TRBD1 (6 bases). The CDR3 contains 15 residues. V gave up 5 bases and J gave up 2 bases, with 14 bases separating them. CDR1 and CDR2 from the germline V gene are MNHEY and SVGEGT. The CDR3 DNA follows: TGTGCCAGCAGTAGGACAGCCCTCCACACAGATACGCAGTATTTT. Translation gives CASSRTALHTDTQYF.

The V call is TRBV28, the J call TRBJ2-5; D is ambiguous. The CDR3 has 17 residues. Germline V gives CDR1 MDHEN, CDR2 SYDVKM. The ends were cut back, 2 bases at V and 1 base at J, with 17 bases in the middle. CDR3 loop: CASSLKRWWQAQETQYF. As DNA, the CDR3 is TGTGCCAGCAGTTTAAAACGGTGGTGGCAGGCCCAAGAGACCCAGTACTTC.

The chain couples TRBV19 to TRBJ1-1; 9 positions match TRBD1. Germline CDR1 LNHDA, CDR2 SQIVND (reference sequence). V shed 5 bases and J 1 base; nucleotides not matched to a gene: 5. The CDR3 has 15 amino acids. The CDR3 sequence: CASSPQGARNTEAFF. The CDR3 DNA follows: TGTGCCAGTAGTCCACAGGGGGCCCGGAACACTGAAGCTTTCTTT.

The rearrangement links TRBV12-3 or TRBV12-4 to TRBJ1-2; 7 bases fit TRBD1. CDR3 size: 13 residues. V trimming: 6 bases; J trimming: 5 bases; junction bases outside the gene matches: 6. CDR3 sequence (DNA): TGTGCCAGCAGCCGACAGGGAGTTTATGGCTACACCTTC. It codes for CASSRQGVYGYTF.

This clone turned up a few times. The chain couples TRBV6-6 to TRBJ1-1; D is unresolved. The germline gives CDR1 MNHNY, CDR2 SVGAGI (reference sequence). V was cut by 2 bases and J by 0 bases, with 10 bases left in between. The CDR3 extends over 15 amino acids. DNA of the CDR3: TGTGCCAGCAGTTACGGGCAGAAAGTGAACACTGAAGCTTTCTTT. As protein: CASSYGQKVNTEAFF.

For the CDR3, the DNA is TGTGCCAGCAGCGCGGGACAGGGGGCGGGGGAAAAACTGTTTTTT. This translates into CASSAGQGAGEKLFF. The chain uses TRBV9 and TRBJ1-4; TRBD1 aligns across 12 bases. Losses at the gene ends were 3 bases for V and 8 bases for J; bases not matched to a gene: 5. Germline V gene lookup returns CDR1 SGDLS and CDR2 YYNGEE. The CDR3 totals 15 residues.

This rearrangement joins TRBV6-5 to TRBJ2-2; TRBD2 agrees at 10 bases. There are 15 residues in the CDR3. Germline-derived CDR1 and CDR2 are MNHEY and SVGAGI. After removal of 7 bases from V and 6 bases from J, the junction contained 8 bases not matched to a gene. This CDR3 is CASNRLAGAAGELFF. DNA for the CDR3: TGTGCCAGCAATCGGCTAGCGGGAGCGGCCGGGGAGCTGTTTTTT.

The chain recombines TRBV23-1 with TRBJ1-5; D may be TRBD1 (6 bases). TRBV23-1 is an ORF; its function is uncertain. Deletions cut 5 bases from V and 0 bases from J, with 17 bases between. The CDR3 spans 17 residues. DNA of the CDR3: TGCGCCAGCAGTGGGGGCCTAGGAGAATATAGCAATCAGCCCCAGCATTTT. Its translation is CASSGGLGEYSNQPQHF.

The V and J genes are TRBV21-1 and TRBJ2-5; the table gives TRBD2 as D, unverified against the DNA. TRBV21-1 is a pseudogene. The CDR3 spans 16 residues. The CDR3 protein is CASSKLSRGRQETQYF. In DNA, the CDR3 is TGTGCCAGCAGCAAATTAAGTCGGGGGAGACAAGAGACCCAGTACTTC.

This chain connects TRBV5-1 to TRBJ1-2, with unresolved D. Deletions cut 2 bases from V and 0 bases from J, with 8 bases between. In germline, CDR1 is SGHRS, CDR2 YFSETQ. This CDR3 is 14 amino acids long. The CDR3: CASSFGGANYGYTF. The CDR3 DNA reads TGCGCCAGCAGCTTCGGCGGGGCTAACTATGGCTACACCTTC.

The V call is TRBV2, the J call TRBJ2-1; the match to TRBD1 covers 9 bases. This CDR3 comprises 14 residues. Germline lookup yields CDR1 SNHLY and CDR2 FYNNEI. The J segment lost 5 bases and the V segment lost 6 bases, leaving 5 bases of the junction unmatched. The CDR3 protein is CASSRDRANNEQFF. The DNA of the CDR3 is TGTGCCAGCAGCCGGGACAGGGCCAACAATGAGCAGTTCTTC. The whole variable domain, filled in from reference TRBV2 and TRBJ2-1, reads EPEVTQTPSHQVTQMGQEVILRCVPISNHLYFYWYRQILGQKVEFLVSFYNNEISEKSEIFDDQFSVERPDGSNFTLKIRSTKLEDSAMYFCASSRDRANNEQFFGPGTRLTVL.

V gene TRBV2 combines with J gene TRBJ1-5, with D tentatively TRBD1 (5 bases). The germline V gene encodes CDR1 SNHLY and CDR2 FYNNEI. This CDR3 region has 17 residues. The V end was cut by 2 bases, the J end by 6 bases, with 20 bases between. The CDR3 here is CASSERPRGKAGQPQHF. Written as DNA, the CDR3 is TGTGCCAGCAGTGAAAGGCCTCGGGGGAAAGCCGGTCAGCCCCAGCATTTT.

The chain recombines TRBV5-1 with TRBJ1-6; D gene ambiguous. The CDR3 runs to 20 residues. Looked up from germline, CDR1 is SGHRS and CDR2 is YFSETQ. The V end was cut by 0 bases, the J end by 1 base, with 20 bases between. CDR3 sequence reads: CASSLGVGAYSGSYNSPLHF. CDR3 nucleotide sequence: TGCGCCAGCAGCTTGGGAGTAGGAGCCTATTCGGGGTCCTATAATTCACCCCTCCACTTT.

CDR3 coding DNA: TGTGCCAGCAGTTATGGGGGCGCTGAGCAGTTCTTC. Translated, it gives CASSYGGAEQFF. This chain links TRBV6-5 with TRBJ2-1; D may be TRBD1 (6 bases). From germline, CDR1 is MNHEY and CDR2 SVGAGI. Trimming removed 3 bases from V and 9 bases from J, with 9 bases in between. The CDR3 is 12 residues long.

This clone came up once. Its ends do not fully match the called genes, so a read error is possible. The chain is built from TRBV12-5 and TRBJ2-7, with 9 positions matching TRBD1. The CDR3 length is 14 residues. Germline CDR1 is LGHNT and CDR2 is FRNRAP. The CDR3 DNA reads as TGTGCTAGTGCTTTGGGACAGGGATCCTACGAGCAGTACTTC. This gives the protein CASALGQGSYEQYF. Filled out from reference TRBV12-5 and TRBJ2-7, the complete variable domain reads DARVTQTPRHKVTEMGQEVTMRCQPILGHNTVFWYRQTMMQGLELLAYFRNRAPLDDSGMPKDRFSAEMPDATLATLKIQPSEPRDSAVYFCASALGQGSYEQYFGPGTRLTVT.

The rearrangement links TRBV7-2 to TRBJ1-2, with D uncertain. The CDR3 spans 14 residues. Trimming shortened V by 1 base and J by 4 bases, and 10 bases separated the two germline ends. Germline V gives CDR1 SGHTA, CDR2 FQGNSA. The CDR3 protein is CASSLVGRTYGYTF. As DNA, the CDR3 is TGTGCCAGCAGCTTAGTTGGCAGAACCTATGGCTACACCTTC.

This clone was counted between two and nine times. The chain joins TRBV14 to TRBJ2-7; TRBD2 aligns across 7 bases. This CDR3 is built from 15 residues. V trimming: 3 bases; J trimming: 6 bases; junction bases outside the gene matches: 11. Germline values: CDR1 SGHDN, CDR2 FVKESK. CDR3 amino acids: CASSQSSAGAVEQYF. CDR3 nucleotide sequence: TGTGCCAGCAGCCAGTCCTCCGCGGGAGCGGTCGAGCAGTACTTC.

This rearrangement joins TRBV18 to TRBJ2-5; 7 positions match TRBD1. V shed 4 bases and J 1 base; nucleotides not matched to a gene: 9. Germline lookup yields CDR1 KGHSH and CDR2 LQKENI. The CDR3 covers 16 residues. CDR3 coding DNA: TGTGCCAGCTCACGGATGAACAGGGGCCTCCAAGAGACCCAGTACTTC. Its protein product is CASSRMNRGLQETQYF.

The chain has TRBV27 and TRBJ1-5; weak D call: TRBD1 (5 bases). CDR3 length: 14 residues. Deletions cut 2 bases from V and 7 bases from J, with 12 bases between. Germline V gene lookup returns CDR1 MNHEY and CDR2 SMNVEV (reference sequence). The CDR3 bases are TGTGCCAGCAGTTTAGTAGGGGTGGGACAGCCCCAGCATTTT. It translates to CASSLVGVGQPQHF.

The chain employs TRBV10-3 and TRBJ2-2; D ambiguous. This CDR3 comprises 14 residues. CDR1 ENHRY and CDR2 SYGVKD come from the germline V gene. V was shortened by 3 bases and J by 7 bases, with 12 bases between the two germline ends. The CDR3: CAISDGSLDGELFF. CDR3 DNA: TGTGCCATCAGTGATGGTAGCTTGGACGGGGAGCTGTTTTTT.

The chain carries TRBV27 and TRBJ2-7, with D hard to call. V was pared by 3 bases and J by 2 bases, with 14 bases between. The CDR3 loop spans 15 amino acids. CDR1 and CDR2 (germline): MNHEY, SMNVEV (reference sequence). The DNA of the CDR3 is TGTGCCAGCAGTTTGGATGGATTAGCAGCCTACGAGCAGTACTTC. This codes for CASSLDGLAAYEQYF.

The CDR3 nucleotides are TGTGCCAGCAGCTTAGCGCGCGAGACCCAGTACTTC. Translated, it gives CASSLARETQYF. The chain uses TRBV7-8 and TRBJ2-5; D is uncertain. The CDR3 runs 12 residues. CDR1 is SGHVS, CDR2 FQNEAQ, per germline. The germline V and J ends were trimmed by 0 bases and 5 bases, with 4 bases remaining between them.

The V call is TRBV11-1, the J call TRBJ2-2, with D possibly being TRBD2 (6 bases). This CDR3 region has 16 residues. Germline V CDR1 and CDR2: SGHAT, FQDESV (reference sequence). Trimming took 5 bases from V and 3 from J, leaving 16 bases between them. Here the CDR3 DNA reads TGTGCCAGCAGCGACTCGGGAGTCTTTGACACCGGGGAGCTGTTTTTT. Encoded protein: CASSDSGVFDTGELFF.